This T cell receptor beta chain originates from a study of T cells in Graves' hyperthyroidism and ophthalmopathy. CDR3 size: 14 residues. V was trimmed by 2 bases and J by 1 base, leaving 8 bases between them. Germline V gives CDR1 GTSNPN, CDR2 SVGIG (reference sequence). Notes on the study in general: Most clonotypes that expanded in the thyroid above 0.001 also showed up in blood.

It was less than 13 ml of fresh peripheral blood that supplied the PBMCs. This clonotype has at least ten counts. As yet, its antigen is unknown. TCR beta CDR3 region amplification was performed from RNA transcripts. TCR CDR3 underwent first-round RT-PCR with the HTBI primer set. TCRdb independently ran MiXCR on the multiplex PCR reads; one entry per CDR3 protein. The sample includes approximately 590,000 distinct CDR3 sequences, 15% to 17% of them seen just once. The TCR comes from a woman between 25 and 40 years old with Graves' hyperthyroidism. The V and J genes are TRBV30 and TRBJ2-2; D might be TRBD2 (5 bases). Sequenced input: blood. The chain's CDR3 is CAWSLARNTGELFF. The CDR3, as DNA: TGTGCCTGGAGTCTAGCCCGGAACACCGGGGAGCTGTTTTTT.